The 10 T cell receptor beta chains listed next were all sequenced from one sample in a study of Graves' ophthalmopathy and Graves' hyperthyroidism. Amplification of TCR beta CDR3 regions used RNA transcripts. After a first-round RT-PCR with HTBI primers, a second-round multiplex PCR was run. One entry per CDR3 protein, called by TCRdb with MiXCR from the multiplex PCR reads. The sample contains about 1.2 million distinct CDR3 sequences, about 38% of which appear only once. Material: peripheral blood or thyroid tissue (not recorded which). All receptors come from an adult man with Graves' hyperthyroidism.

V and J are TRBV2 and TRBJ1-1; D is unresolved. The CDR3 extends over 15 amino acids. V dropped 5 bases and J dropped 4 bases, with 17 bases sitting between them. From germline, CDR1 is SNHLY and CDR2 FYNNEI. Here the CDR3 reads CASSNLRPGTTEAFF. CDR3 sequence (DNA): TGTGCCAGCAGTAATTTACGTCCCGGAACCACTGAAGCTTTCTTT.

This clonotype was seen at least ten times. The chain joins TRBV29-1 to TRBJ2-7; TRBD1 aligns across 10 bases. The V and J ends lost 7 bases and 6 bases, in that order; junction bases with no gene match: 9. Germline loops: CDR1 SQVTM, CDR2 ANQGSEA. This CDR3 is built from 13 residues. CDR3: CSAMGQGNGEQYF. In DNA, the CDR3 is TGCAGCGCGATGGGACAGGGGAACGGCGAGCAGTACTTC.

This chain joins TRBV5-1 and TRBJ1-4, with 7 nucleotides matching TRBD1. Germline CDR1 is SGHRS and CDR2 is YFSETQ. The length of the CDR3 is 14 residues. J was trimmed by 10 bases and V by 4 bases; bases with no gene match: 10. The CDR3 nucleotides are TGCGCCAGCAGCCAACGGACAGGCCATGGAAAACTGTTTTTT. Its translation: CASSQRTGHGKLFF.

The CDR3 sequence is CASRTVPQETQYF. The CDR3 nucleotides are TGTGCCAGCAGAACCGTACCCCAAGAGACCCAGTACTTC. The V and J genes are TRBV2 and TRBJ2-5; D gene uncertain. This CDR3 contains 13 residues. From germline, CDR1 is SNHLY and CDR2 FYNNEI. V was trimmed by 6 bases and J by 1 base, leaving 9 bases between them.

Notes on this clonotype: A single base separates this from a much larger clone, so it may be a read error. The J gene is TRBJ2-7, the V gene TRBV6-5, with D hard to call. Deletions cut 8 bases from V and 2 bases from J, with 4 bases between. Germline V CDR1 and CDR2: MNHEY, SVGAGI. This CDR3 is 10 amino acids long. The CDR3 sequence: CASATYEQYF. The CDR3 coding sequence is TGTGCCAGCGCAACCTACGAGCAGTACTTC.

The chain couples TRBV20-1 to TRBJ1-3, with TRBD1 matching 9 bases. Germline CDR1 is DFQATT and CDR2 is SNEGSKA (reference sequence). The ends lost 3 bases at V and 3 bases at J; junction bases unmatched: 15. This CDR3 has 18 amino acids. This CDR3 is CSASPPGGTGTHGNTIYF. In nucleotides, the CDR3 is TGCAGTGCTAGTCCACCCGGAGGGACAGGGACGCATGGAAACACCATATATTTT.

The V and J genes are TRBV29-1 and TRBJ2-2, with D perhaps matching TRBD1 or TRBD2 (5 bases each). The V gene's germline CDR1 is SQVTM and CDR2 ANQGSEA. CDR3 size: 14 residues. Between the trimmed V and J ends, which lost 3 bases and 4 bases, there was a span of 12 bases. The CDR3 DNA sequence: TGCAGCGTTGAGTCCCAGGGACGCACCGGGGAGCTGTTTTTT. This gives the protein CSVESQGRTGELFF.

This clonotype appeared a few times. The CDR3 DNA sequence: TGCGCCAGCAGCTTTTTGAGTACCGGGGAGCTGTTTTTT. Translated: CASSFLSTGELFF. The chain uses TRBV5-1 and TRBJ2-2, with D hard to call. The CDR3 spans 13 residues. V lost 2 bases, J lost 5 bases, and 7 bases lay in between. Germline CDR1 is SGHRS and CDR2 is YFSETQ. The full variable domain, with the rest looked up from reference TRBV5-1 and TRBJ2-2, is KAGVTQTPRYLIKTRGQQVTLSCSPISGHRSVSWYQQTPGQGLQFLFEYFSETQRNKGNFPGRFSGRQFSNSRSEMNVSTLELGDSALYLCASSFLSTGELFFGEGSRLTVL.

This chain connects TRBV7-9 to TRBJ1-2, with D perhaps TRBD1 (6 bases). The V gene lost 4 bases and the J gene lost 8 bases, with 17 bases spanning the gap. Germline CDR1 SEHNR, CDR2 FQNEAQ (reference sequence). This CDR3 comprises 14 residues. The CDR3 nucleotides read TGTGCCAGCAGCTCATCTGACAGGAGGTTCGGCTACACCTTC. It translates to CASSSSDRRFGYTF.

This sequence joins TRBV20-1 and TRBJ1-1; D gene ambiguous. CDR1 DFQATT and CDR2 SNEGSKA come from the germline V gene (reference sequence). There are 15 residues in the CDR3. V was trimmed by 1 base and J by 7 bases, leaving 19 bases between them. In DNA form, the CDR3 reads TGCAGTGCTAGAGCCCCGGGCTTAAATAAGTATGAAGCTTTCTTT. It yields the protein CSARAPGLNKYEAFF.